This T cell receptor (beta chain) was sequenced in a study of T cell responses to AZD1222 COVID-19 vaccine. Germline loops: CDR1 SGHKS, CDR2 YYEKEE (reference sequence). CDR3 length: 13 amino acids. The V and J ends lost 3 bases and 7 bases respectively, with 13 bases between them. TCRdb's copy holds only in-frame clones and misses some; the assay was immunoSEQ multiplex PCR. This sample carries nearly 200,000 clones, approximately 93% of them seen once, and the ten largest clones take more than 0.8%. This TCR was recovered from an adult who received the AZD1222 COVID-19 vaccine. The rearrangement links TRBV5-5 to TRBJ1-2, with a weak D call TRBD1 (5 bases). The specimen comprised peripheral blood, sampled 28 days after the second AZD1222 dose. CDR3 bases: TGTGCCAGCAGCTGGTGGGGGACGGGTGGCTACACCTTC. It is translated as CASSWWGTGGYTF.